These 20 T cell receptor beta chains originate from one sample sequenced in a study of CD8+CD57+ T cells in acquired aplastic anemia (dated by TCRdb to between 2017 and 2018). Sequencing took place on an Illumina HiSeq 2000. TCR beta VDJ combination and CDR3 sequence profiling used genomic DNA as the template. Through fastp at Q25 and MiXCR, TCRdb rebuilt clones from the public reads, retaining in-frame beta chains. Entries that share a CDR3 protein sequence are merged under the most common genes and DNA. This sample gives about 110,000 distinct CDR3 sequences in total; about half of them show up just once. The ten most abundant clones make up about a third of the sample. The source material was sorted CD4+, CD8+, or CD8+CD57+ T cells (not recorded which) from PBMCs. These receptors all stem from a human donor in good health, serving as a control.

V gene TRBV6-1 combines with J gene TRBJ2-7, with 7 positions matching TRBD1. This CDR3 is built from 14 residues. V trimming: 3 bases; J trimming: 5 bases; junction bases outside the gene matches: 7. Germline values: CDR1 MNHNS, CDR2 SASEGT. Written as DNA, the CDR3 is TGTGCCAGCAGTGATTACAGGGGCACGCACGAGCAGTACTTC. Translation: CASSDYRGTHEQYF.

This chain joins TRBV29-1 and TRBJ1-2; unclear D gene. The CDR3 loop spans 13 amino acids. V was shortened by 5 bases and J by 5 bases, with 15 bases between the two germline ends. Germline assignment: CDR1 SQVTM and CDR2 ANQGSEA. In nucleotides, the CDR3 is TGCAGCGTTAGTGGGGATGAGCCTTATGGCTACACCTTC. Translated, it gives CSVSGDEPYGYTF.

This clonotype was seen once. This chain uses TRBV7-8 with TRBJ2-7, with 8 positions matching TRBD1. V lost 5 bases to trimming and J lost 2 bases; unmatched junction nucleotides: 8. CDR1 and CDR2 (germline): SGHVS, FQNEAQ. This CDR3 is built from 15 residues. Written as DNA, the CDR3 is TGTGCCAGCAGCGCCCACGGACAGGGAACCTACGAGCAGTACTTC. Its translation: CASSAHGQGTYEQYF.

This clonotype has at least ten counts. V and J are TRBV9 and TRBJ2-1, with TRBD1 matching 7 bases. The V and J ends lost 4 bases and 2 bases, in that order; junction bases with no gene match: 6. This CDR3 contains 15 residues. CDR1 and CDR2 (germline): SGDLS, YYNGEE. CDR3 DNA sequence: TGTGCCAGCAGCCCACCCCAGGGGGCCTACAATGAGCAGTTCTTC. Residues: CASSPPQGAYNEQFF.

This chain connects TRBV6-1 to TRBJ1-1; D gene unclear. The germline CDR1 and CDR2 sequences are MNHNS and SASEGT. The CDR3 runs to 15 residues. The germline V and J ends were trimmed by 5 bases and 0 bases, with 13 bases remaining between them. The CDR3 nucleotides read TGTGCCAGCAGTCCGCAGACGGCATTGAACACTGAAGCTTTCTTT. Translated: CASSPQTALNTEAFF.

The rearrangement joins TRBV6-1 to TRBJ2-7; no firm D call. CDR1 is MNHNS, CDR2 SASEGT, per germline. CDR3 length: 14 residues. V was pared by 7 bases and J by 3 bases, with 16 bases between. CDR3 residues: CASNPVDLLYEQYF. The CDR3 region has the DNA TGTGCCAGCAACCCGGTGGACCTTCTCTACGAGCAGTACTTC.

This clonotype has ten or more counts. The chain recombines TRBV24-1 with TRBJ2-1, with 7 positions matching TRBD1. The CDR3 sequence is 11 residues long. V gave up 3 bases and J gave up 13 bases; unmatched junction bases: 2. Germline V lookup: CDR1 KGHDR, CDR2 SFDVKD. In DNA form, the CDR3 reads TGTGCCACCAGTGATGACAGGGCTCAGTTCTTC. Amino acid sequence: CATSDDRAQFF.

This clonotype was found many times. V usage is TRBV5-4 and J usage is TRBJ1-4; D gene unclear. This CDR3 has 18 residues. The V gene's germline CDR1 is SGHNT and CDR2 YYREEE (reference sequence). The V end was cut by 0 bases, the J end by 3 bases, with 18 bases between. CDR3 region: CASSLVGSVPNPNEKLFF. The CDR3 DNA reads TGTGCCAGCAGCTTGGTGGGTTCAGTACCAAACCCTAATGAAAAACTGTTTTTT.

This clonotype was counted at least ten times. The genes are TRBV27 and TRBJ1-2, with D possibly matching TRBD1 (6 bases). This CDR3 is built from 14 residues. Germline V CDR1 and CDR2: MNHEY, SMNVEV (reference sequence). Trimming cost V 0 bases and J 4 bases, with 9 bases left between them. The CDR3 region is CASSLSTGFYGYTF. The CDR3 nucleotides are TGTGCCAGCAGTTTATCTACAGGGTTCTATGGCTACACCTTC.

This clonotype was observed a handful of times. This may be a read error, as it is one base from a much larger clone. The chain is built from TRBV4-1 and TRBJ1-1; D uncertain. Germline lookup yields CDR1 MGHRA and CDR2 YSYEKL. This CDR3 is 14 amino acids long. The chain's CDR3 is CVSSHHPSNTEAFF. CDR3 in DNA: TGCGTCAGCAGCCATCACCCCTCGAACACTGAAGCTTTCTTT.

CDR3: CASSVGDPRVDEQFF. For the CDR3, the DNA is TGTGCCAGCAGCGTAGGGGACCCGAGGGTCGATGAGCAGTTCTTC. V gene TRBV9 combines with J gene TRBJ2-1; D might be TRBD1 or TRBD2, each matching 5 bases. The germline V and J ends were trimmed by 0 bases and 8 bases, with 15 bases remaining between them. In germline, CDR1 is SGDLS, CDR2 YYNGEE. The CDR3 is made up of 15 amino acids.

At least ten counts were recorded for this clonotype. The junction does not match germline at one end; this may be a read error. The chain is built from TRBV5-5 and TRBJ2-3; D is tentatively TRBD1 or TRBD2 (5 bases each). This CDR3 comprises 12 residues. Germline CDR1 reads SGHKS; CDR2 reads YYEKEE (reference sequence). The CDR3: CAGSWDGDTQYF. CDR3 nucleotides: TGTGCCGGCAGTTGGGACGGAGATACGCAGTATTTT.

This clonotype was seen ten or more times. The chain employs TRBV29-1 and TRBJ2-3; D possibly matches TRBD1 or TRBD2 (5 bases each). This CDR3 contains 13 residues. V was trimmed by 3 bases and J by 5 bases, leaving 12 bases between them. Germline-derived CDR1 and CDR2 are SQVTM and ANQGSEA. CDR3 loop: CSVDVGVLDTQYF. The CDR3 coding sequence is TGCAGCGTTGACGTGGGGGTCCTAGATACGCAGTATTTT.

This clonotype was seen many times. This chain joins TRBV9 and TRBJ2-1; either TRBD1 or TRBD2 may fit D (6 bases each). Germline V gene data show CDR1 as SGDLS and CDR2 as YYNGEE. The length of the CDR3 is 13 residues. V gave up 3 bases and J gave up 5 bases, with 9 bases separating them. The CDR3 sequence is CASSEGGNNEQFF. In DNA form, the CDR3 reads TGTGCCAGCAGCGAGGGGGGAAACAATGAGCAGTTCTTC.

The chain links TRBV2 to TRBJ2-5; TRBD2 aligns across 11 bases. The ends lost 2 bases at V and 2 bases at J; junction bases unmatched: 4. Germline V CDR1 and CDR2: SNHLY, FYNNEI. This CDR3 has 16 residues. The CDR3 DNA is TGTGCCAGCAGTGAATCCCTAGCGGGGGGACAAGAGACCCAGTACTTC. Its protein product is CASSESLAGGQETQYF. The complete variable domain, with remaining parts taken from reference TRBV2 and TRBJ2-5, reads EPEVTQTPSHQVTQMGQEVILRCVPISNHLYFYWYRQILGQKVEFLVSFYNNEISEKSEIFDDQFSVERPDGSNFTLKIRSTKLEDSAMYFCASSESLAGGQETQYFGPGTRLLVL.

J is TRBJ1-2 and V is TRBV19, with TRBD1 identical over 12 bases. The J segment lost 1 base and the V segment lost 8 bases, leaving 2 bases of the junction unmatched. This CDR3 has 14 residues. The germline CDR1 and CDR2 sequences are LNHDA and SQIVND (reference sequence). This CDR3 reads CASWDRGRNYGYTF. CDR3 DNA: TGTGCCAGTTGGGACAGGGGGCGTAACTATGGCTACACCTTC.

The rearrangement uses TRBV2 and TRBJ2-1; D is uncertain. Germline CDR1 is SNHLY and CDR2 is FYNNEI. V gave up 1 base and J gave up 9 bases, with 4 bases separating them. The CDR3 is made up of 11 amino acids. The DNA of the CDR3 is TGTGCCAGCAGTGAAGTCGTTGAGCAGTTCTTC. As protein: CASSEVVEQFF.

This clonotype was observed at least ten times. The V and J genes are TRBV13 and TRBJ2-7; D gene uncertain. CDR1 PRHDT and CDR2 FYEKMQ come from the germline V gene (reference sequence). Trimming pared 6 bases from V and 0 bases from J, leaving 15 bases between. The CDR3 length is 15 residues. The CDR3 DNA reads TGTGCCAGCAGTACATTCAGAAACTCCTCCTACGAGCAGTACTTC. Its protein is CASSTFRNSSYEQYF. Drawing the rest from reference TRBV13 and TRBJ2-7, the complete variable domain is AAGVIQSPRHLIKEKRETATLKCYPIPRHDTVYWYQQGPGQDPQFLISFYEKMQSDKGSIPDRFSAQQFSDYHSELNMSSLELGDSALYFCASSTFRNSSYEQYFGPGTRLTVT.

This clonotype was observed many times. The chain is built from TRBV6-1 and TRBJ2-3; no definite D call. The CDR3 runs 15 residues. CDR1 MNHNS and CDR2 SASEGT come from the germline V gene. V gave up 2 bases and J gave up 2 bases, with 11 bases separating them. The CDR3 region is CASSEQVKPTDTQYF. CDR3 DNA: TGTGCCAGCAGTGAACAGGTTAAGCCCACAGATACGCAGTATTTT.

This clonotype was detected many times. The chain recombines TRBV5-1 with TRBJ2-1; D is unresolved. This CDR3 is 13 amino acids long. V lost 4 bases and J lost 2, with 7 bases in between. Germline lookup yields CDR1 SGHRS and CDR2 YFSETQ. The CDR3 DNA reads TGCGCCAGCAGCCTGGACGCCTACAATGAGCAGTTCTTC. It encodes CASSLDAYNEQFF.